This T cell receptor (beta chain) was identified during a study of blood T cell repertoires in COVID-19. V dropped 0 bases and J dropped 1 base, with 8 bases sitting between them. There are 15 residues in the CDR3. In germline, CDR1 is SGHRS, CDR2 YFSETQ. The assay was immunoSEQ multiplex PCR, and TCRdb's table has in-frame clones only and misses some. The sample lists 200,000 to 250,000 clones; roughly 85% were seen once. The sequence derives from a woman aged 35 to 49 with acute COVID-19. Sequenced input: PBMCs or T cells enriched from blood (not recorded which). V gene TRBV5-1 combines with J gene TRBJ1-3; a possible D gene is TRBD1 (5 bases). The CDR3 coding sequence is TGCGCCAGCAGCTTGGGGGGCGAATCTGGAAACACCATATATTTT. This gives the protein CASSLGGESGNTIYF.